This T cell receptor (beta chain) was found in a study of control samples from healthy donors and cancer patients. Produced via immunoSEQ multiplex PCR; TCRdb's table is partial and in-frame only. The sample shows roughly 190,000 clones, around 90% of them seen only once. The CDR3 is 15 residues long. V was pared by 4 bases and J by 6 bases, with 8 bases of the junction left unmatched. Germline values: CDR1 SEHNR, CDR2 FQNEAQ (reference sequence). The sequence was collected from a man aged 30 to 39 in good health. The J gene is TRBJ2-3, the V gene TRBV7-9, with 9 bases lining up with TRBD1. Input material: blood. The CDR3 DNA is TGTGCCAGCAGCTCAGTCGGGACAGGGTTTGATACGCAGTATTTT. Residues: CASSSVGTGFDTQYF.